A single sample gave rise to the 27 T cell receptor beta chains below, sequenced in a study of cytomegalovirus exposure and HLA in healthy donors. Primers: 60 Vbeta forward and 13 Jbeta reverse. Measured with immunoSEQ multiplex PCR; TCRdb has only the in-frame clones, and not every one. The sample includes some 98,000 clones, roughly four fifths of them seen just once. Sequencing was carried out using PBMCs. These receptors came from a female donor in good health and CMV-seropositive.

This clone was found once. This chain joins TRBV6-5 and TRBJ1-1, with no clear D. In germline, CDR1 is MNHEY, CDR2 SVGAGI. This CDR3 is built from 11 residues. V lost 4 bases and J 7 bases, leaving 7 bases between the germline ends. The CDR3: CASSSEFEAFF. In nucleotides, the CDR3 is TGTGCCAGCAGTTCCGAGTTTGAAGCTTTCTTT.

The chain joins TRBV7-9 to TRBJ1-1; a possible D gene is TRBD1 (6 bases). V lost 1 base and J 6 bases, leaving 9 bases between the germline ends. Germline CDR1 and CDR2: SEHNR and FQNEAQ (reference sequence). The CDR3 length is 13 residues. CDR3 nucleotides: TGTGCCAGCAGCTTAGGGGGGCTCGCTGAAGCTTTCTTT. This gives the protein CASSLGGLAEAFF.

The chain uses TRBV19 and TRBJ2-2; 8 bases align to TRBD2. Germline CDR1 and CDR2: LNHDA and SQIVND (reference sequence). The CDR3 has 17 amino acids. The trim removed 10 bases at V and 0 bases at J, leaving 13 bases unmatched. The CDR3 nucleotides read TGTGCCACCTTGGGGCTAGCGGGTGGGGCGAACACCGGGGAGCTGTTTTTT. Its protein product is CATLGLAGGANTGELFF.

The chain's CDR3 is CASSTTRGTEAFF. DNA of the CDR3: TGTGCCAGTAGTACAACCAGAGGCACTGAAGCTTTCTTT. This sequence joins TRBV19 and TRBJ1-1; D gene ambiguous. Germline CDR1 reads LNHDA; CDR2 reads SQIVND (reference sequence). The CDR3 runs to 13 residues. Trimming removed 4 bases at V and 4 bases at J, with 10 bases between.

CDR3 protein: CSVDDGYTF. DNA for the CDR3: TGCAGCGTTGACGATGGCTACACCTTC. V usage is TRBV29-1 and J usage is TRBJ1-2; D uncertain. Trimming stripped 3 bases from V and 6 bases from J, with 2 bases between. The length of the CDR3 is 9 residues. CDR1 is SQVTM and CDR2 is ANQGSEA in the germline V gene.

This CDR3 is CASRRDRGTNEKLFF. CDR3 nucleotides: TGTGCCAGCAGAAGGGACAGGGGGACTAATGAAAAACTGTTTTTT. This chain joins TRBV6-6 and TRBJ1-4, with 11 positions matching TRBD1. J was trimmed by 2 bases and V by 6 bases; bases with no gene match: 2. The CDR3 sequence is 15 residues long. Per the germline V gene, CDR1 is MNHNY and CDR2 is SVGAGI (reference sequence).

The chain employs TRBV19 and TRBJ2-2, with D perhaps matching TRBD1 (5 bases). CDR1 and CDR2 (germline): LNHDA, SQIVND (reference sequence). V lost 6 bases and J lost 0, with 8 bases in between. The CDR3 is made up of 14 amino acids. The CDR3 coding sequence is TGTGCCAGTAGGGCAGGGACGAACACCGGGGAGCTGTTTTTT. Translating gives CASRAGTNTGELFF. Full variable domain (rest looked up from reference TRBV19 and TRBJ2-2): DGGITQSPKYLFRKEGQNVTLSCEQNLNHDAMYWYRQDPGQGLRLIYYSQIVNDFQKGDIAEGYSVSREKKESFPLTVTSAQKNPTAFYLCASRAGTNTGELFFGEGSRLTVL.

The chain uses TRBV6-4 and TRBJ1-1; tentatively, D is TRBD1 (5 bases). The CDR3 extends over 11 amino acids. Germline values: CDR1 MRHNA, CDR2 SNTAGT. The V end was cut by 2 bases, the J end by 11 bases, with 9 bases between. CDR3 loop: CASSDGGAAFF. The CDR3 region has the DNA TGTGCCAGCAGTGACGGAGGGGCGGCTTTCTTT.

This clone was detected a few times. The genes are TRBV6-1 and TRBJ2-1; 12 bases are a match to TRBD2. Germline assignment: CDR1 MNHNS and CDR2 SASEGT. V shed 6 bases and J 0 bases; nucleotides not matched to a gene: 0. This CDR3 comprises 15 residues. The DNA of the CDR3 is TGTGCCAGCAGGACTAGCGGGAGCTCCTACAATGAGCAGTTCTTC. Translated, it gives CASRTSGSSYNEQFF.

The chain joins TRBV28 to TRBJ1-2; TRBD1 aligns across 7 bases. V was clipped by 4 bases and J by 5 bases; unmatched bases: 7. Germline V gene sequence: CDR1 MDHEN, CDR2 SYDVKM. The CDR3 has 14 amino acids. The CDR3 loop reads CASSSATGVYGYTF. The CDR3 nucleotides read TGTGCCAGCAGTTCCGCAACAGGGGTTTATGGCTACACCTTC.

The rearrangement joins TRBV10-3 to TRBJ2-5, with D perhaps TRBD1 (5 bases). Germline loops: CDR1 ENHRY, CDR2 SYGVKD. V was pared by 4 bases and J by 5 bases, with 14 bases between. CDR3 length equals 14 residues. The DNA for the CDR3 is TGTGCCATCAGTGGCGGACAACCCGGGGAGACCCAGTACTTC. This gives the protein CAISGGQPGETQYF.

CDR3 amino acids: CASSEEDRVDIQYF. As DNA, the CDR3 is TGTGCCAGCAGTGAAGAGGACAGGGTAGACATTCAGTACTTC. The V call is TRBV2, the J call TRBJ2-4; 8 nucleotides line up with TRBD1. Unmatched junction bases numbered 4, after V lost 1 base and J lost 8 bases. Per germline, CDR1 SNHLY and CDR2 FYNNEI. The CDR3 loop spans 14 amino acids.

This chain connects TRBV5-4 to TRBJ2-7; the match to TRBD1 covers 9 bases. The germline V gene has CDR1 SGHNT and CDR2 YYREEE (reference sequence). V trimming: 0 bases; J trimming: 6 bases; junction bases outside the gene matches: 7. The CDR3 runs 15 residues. The CDR3 DNA is TGTGCCAGCAGCTTGGATCCGGGACAGGGTCGCGAGCAGTACTTC. Translation gives CASSLDPGQGREQYF.

The chain joins TRBV7-6 to TRBJ2-1, with TRBD2 matching 13 bases. CDR3 size: 17 residues. After removal of 5 bases from V and 8 bases from J, the junction contained 12 bases not matched to a gene. Germline V gene sequence: CDR1 SGHVS, CDR2 FNYEAQ. CDR3 loop: CASSPRPPGLAGYEQFF. CDR3 DNA sequence: TGTGCCAGCAGCCCCAGACCCCCGGGACTAGCGGGGTATGAGCAGTTCTTC.

This rearrangement joins TRBV5-6 to TRBJ1-2; tentative D call: TRBD1 (6 bases). V was pared by 0 bases and J by 7 bases, with 10 bases between. CDR3 length equals 13 residues. Germline CDR1 reads SGHDT; CDR2 reads YYEEEE. CDR3 bases: TGTGCCAGCAGCTTGGTGGACAGCTGTGGCTACACCTTC. It encodes CASSLVDSCGYTF.

The V gene is TRBV6-5, the J gene TRBJ2-7; unclear D gene. CDR3 size: 14 residues. Trimming took 2 bases from V and 7 from J, leaving 15 bases between them. Germline V gene sequence: CDR1 MNHEY, CDR2 SVGAGI. The CDR3 region has the DNA TGTGCCAGCAGTTACGAGGCCGCGGCGCGTGAGCAGTACTTC. This gives the protein CASSYEAAAREQYF.

The V gene is TRBV2, the J gene TRBJ2-7; 9 bases are a match to TRBD2. V gave up 6 bases and J gave up 3 bases; unmatched junction bases: 9. This CDR3 spans 15 amino acids. The germline CDR1 and CDR2 sequences are SNHLY and FYNNEI. The CDR3 spells CASRKGASGVYEQYF. In DNA form, the CDR3 reads TGTGCCAGCAGAAAAGGGGCTAGCGGGGTCTACGAGCAGTACTTC.

The CDR3 DNA follows: TGTGCCAGCAGTTTAACAGCAGGGTCTGGAAACACCATATATTTT. Translated: CASSLTAGSGNTIYF. The chain employs TRBV28 and TRBJ1-3, with D possibly matching TRBD1 (5 bases). The CDR3 runs to 15 residues. Trimming cost V 2 bases and J 1 base, with 9 bases left between them. Germline V lookup: CDR1 MDHEN, CDR2 SYDVKM.

This rearrangement joins TRBV27 to TRBJ2-7, with a tentative D call TRBD1 (6 bases). The germline V and J ends were trimmed by 5 bases and 6 bases, with 14 bases remaining between them. This CDR3 is 13 amino acids long. Germline loops: CDR1 MNHEY, CDR2 SMNVEV (reference sequence). This CDR3 is CASSGVSRGEQYF. CDR3 DNA sequence: TGTGCCAGCAGTGGGGTGAGCAGGGGCGAGCAGTACTTC.

The J gene is TRBJ2-1, the V gene TRBV30, with 16 positions matching TRBD2. The CDR3 is made up of 16 amino acids. Germline CDR1 GTSNPN, CDR2 SVGIG (reference sequence). Germline trimming cut 3 bases from V and 8 bases from J; bases unmatched to any gene: 7. The CDR3 region has the DNA TGTGCCTGGAGCAGTGGGACTAGCGGGAGGGTGGATGAGCAGTTCTTC. It yields the protein CAWSSGTSGRVDEQFF.

The chain recombines TRBV4-1 with TRBJ2-1, with D possibly being TRBD2 (5 bases). V shed 5 bases and J shed 7 bases, with 21 bases lying between them. From germline, CDR1 is MGHRA and CDR2 YSYEKL. This CDR3 comprises 16 residues. The CDR3 is CASSVGTRSGSNEQFF. The CDR3, as DNA: TGCGCCAGCAGCGTAGGAACTAGGAGTGGCTCAAATGAGCAGTTCTTC.

This chain joins TRBV9 and TRBJ2-2, with 7 bases lining up with TRBD2. The germline V gene encodes CDR1 SGDLS and CDR2 YYNGEE. The CDR3 length is 17 residues. With V trimmed by 1 base and J by 0 bases, 6 bases remained unmatched. CDR3 DNA: TGTGCCAGCAGCGTATTCGGTGGGGGGGCGAACACCGGGGAGCTGTTTTTT. Amino acid sequence: CASSVFGGGANTGELFF. Filled out from reference TRBV9 and TRBJ2-2, the complete variable domain reads DSGVTQTPKHLITATGQRVTLRCSPRSGDLSVYWYQQSLDQGLQFLIQYYNGEERAKGNILERFSAQQFPDLHSELNLSSLELGDSALYFCASSVFGGGANTGELFFGEGSRLTVL.

This clone was seen a few times. The CDR3 bases are TGCAGCGTTGAATTACAGGGAGCCGAGCAGTACTTC. As protein: CSVELQGAEQYF. The chain recombines TRBV29-1 with TRBJ2-7; D may be TRBD1 (6 bases). CDR3 length: 12 residues. In germline, CDR1 is SQVTM, CDR2 ANQGSEA. The ends were cut back, 2 bases at V and 6 bases at J, with 11 bases in the middle.

This rearrangement joins TRBV4-1 to TRBJ1-5; 9 nucleotides line up with TRBD1. V was clipped by 0 bases and J by 6 bases; unmatched bases: 6. From germline, CDR1 is MGHRA and CDR2 YSYEKL. This CDR3 region has 16 residues. The DNA of the CDR3 is TGCGCCAGCAGCCAAGATAAGGGACAGGGTTTTCAGCCCCAGCATTTT. It translates to CASSQDKGQGFQPQHF.

The chain employs TRBV4-1 and TRBJ2-2; D is possibly TRBD2 (5 bases). The CDR3 is made up of 15 amino acids. Germline lookup yields CDR1 MGHRA and CDR2 YSYEKL. V dropped 0 bases and J dropped 6 bases, with 11 bases sitting between them. In DNA, the CDR3 is TGCGCCAGCAGCCAAGATCGAGGGTTCGCCGGGGAGCTGTTTTTT. It encodes CASSQDRGFAGELFF.

The V call is TRBV5-4, the J call TRBJ1-1; TRBD1 is a possible D gene (5 bases). CDR3 length equals 16 residues. Germline assignment: CDR1 SGHNT and CDR2 YYREEE (reference sequence). V lost 6 bases and J 4 bases, leaving 22 bases between the germline ends. This CDR3 is CASTLWGGTGGTEAFF. The CDR3 DNA reads TGTGCCAGCACCCTGTGGGGGGGGACCGGCGGCACTGAAGCTTTCTTT.

This chain uses TRBV19 with TRBJ1-6; TRBD1 aligns across 7 bases. Germline V gene data show CDR1 as LNHDA and CDR2 as SQIVND (reference sequence). V lost 3 bases, J lost 7 bases, and 9 bases stayed unmatched. There are 16 residues in the CDR3. The CDR3 spells CASSITGEGVNSPLHF. The CDR3 region has the DNA TGTGCCAGTAGTATCACAGGGGAAGGTGTGAATTCACCCCTCCACTTT.